Included here is one TCR beta chain sequence, with context. Its cognate antigen is unknown. Germline CDR1 and CDR2: MNHNY and SVGAGI (reference sequence). The V gene lost 0 bases and the J gene lost 2 bases, with 14 bases spanning the gap. The CDR3 has 16 amino acids. These data originate in a study of cytomegalovirus exposure and HLA in healthy donors. Study in general: The study's early data release held roughly 90 million unique TCRs from HLA-typed donors. Regarding the study as a whole: The productive fraction for most TCR beta V segments was about 90% or about 30% in an earlier analysis. The listing of 150 or so TCR beta chains classed them as cytomegalovirus-associated.

The PCR had 60 Vbeta and 13 Jbeta primers. Some clones are missing from TCRdb's copy, which holds only in-frame ones; the method was immunoSEQ multiplex PCR. This sample has about 120,000 clones, with about 80% found just once. The sample comprised PBMCs. The chain joins TRBV6-6 to TRBJ2-7; D might be TRBD1 (7 bases). The clonotype comes from a female donor in good health and CMV-seropositive. The CDR3 bases are TGTGCCAGCAGTTACTCTTTCAGGGGGGCGACCTACGAGCAGTACTTC. As protein: CASSYSFRGATYEQYF.